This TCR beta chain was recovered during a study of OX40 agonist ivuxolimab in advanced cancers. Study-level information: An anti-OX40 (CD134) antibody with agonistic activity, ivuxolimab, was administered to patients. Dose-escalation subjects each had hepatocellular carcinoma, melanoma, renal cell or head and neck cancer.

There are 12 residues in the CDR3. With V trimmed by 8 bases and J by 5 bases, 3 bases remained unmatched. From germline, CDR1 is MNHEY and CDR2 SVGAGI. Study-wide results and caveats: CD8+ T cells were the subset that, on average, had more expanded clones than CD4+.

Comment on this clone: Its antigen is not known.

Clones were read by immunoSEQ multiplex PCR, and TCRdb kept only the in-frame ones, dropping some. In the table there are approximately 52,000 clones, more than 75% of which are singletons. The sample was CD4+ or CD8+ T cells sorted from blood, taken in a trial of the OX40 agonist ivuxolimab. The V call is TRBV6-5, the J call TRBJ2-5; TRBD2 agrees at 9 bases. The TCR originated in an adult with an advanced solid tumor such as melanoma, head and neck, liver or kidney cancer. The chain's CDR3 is CASRGTSETQYF. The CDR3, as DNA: TGTGCCAGCCGGGGGACTAGCGAGACCCAGTACTTC.